The rows below give T cell receptor beta chains drawn from one sample of a study of blood T cell repertoires in COVID-19. Using immunoSEQ multiplex PCR, the repertoire was profiled, and TCRdb retains in-frame clones only, with some absent. The sample has 490,000 or so clones; 70% to 90% are singletons. The material sequenced was PBMCs or T cells enriched from blood (not recorded which). The receptors were sampled from a woman aged 40 to 50 who had recovered from COVID-19. The CDR3 runs from the conserved cysteine through the conserved F or W. The D gene is left open where the match is weak. Only some rows state a clone size, as once, few, many or a class for expanded clones.

j_gene: TRBJ1-5; d_gene: TRBD1; v_gene: TRBV4-3; abundance: .; CDR3nt: TGCGCCAGCAGCCAAGATCCGGTCTTCGAATCAGGGGGGATGGATCAGCCCCAGCATTTT; CDR3aa: CASSQDPVFESGGMDQPQHF
j_gene: TRBJ1-2; d_gene: TRBD1; v_gene: TRBV3-1/TRBV3-2; abundance: .; CDR3nt: TGTGCCAGCAGCCAAGATAGAGCTTCCGGGACAGGGGACTTTAACTATGGCTACACCTTC; CDR3aa: CASSQDRASGTGDFNYGYTF
j_gene: TRBJ1-4; d_gene: .; v_gene: TRBV5-1; abundance: .; CDR3nt: TGCGCCAGCAGCAACCAGGGGTCTTTTAATGAAAAACTGTTTTTT; CDR3aa: CASSNQGSFNEKLFF
j_gene: TRBJ2-7; d_gene: .; v_gene: TRBV11-3; abundance: .; CDR3nt: TGTGCCAGCAGCGTGAACCCGGGAGACTACGAGCAGTACTTC; CDR3aa: CASSVNPGDYEQYF
j_gene: TRBJ1-6; d_gene: .; v_gene: TRBV11-2; abundance: .; CDR3nt: TGTGCCAGCAGCTTAGATGGGGGGGGCGGGGATAATTCACCCCTCCACTTT; CDR3aa: CASSLDGGGGDNSPLHF
j_gene: TRBJ2-5; d_gene: .; v_gene: TRBV2; abundance: .; CDR3nt: TGTGCCAGCAGTGAGGACCGGGACACCCCGACCCAGTACTTC; CDR3aa: CASSEDRDTPTQYF
j_gene: TRBJ1-1; d_gene: TRBD1; v_gene: TRBV18; abundance: .; CDR3nt: TGTGCCAGCTCACCAAGGGGACAGGGGGTAGGGATTGAAGCTTTCTTT; CDR3aa: CASSPRGQGVGIEAFF
j_gene: TRBJ2-1; d_gene: .; v_gene: TRBV7-9; abundance: .; CDR3nt: TGTGCCAGCAGCTTAGCAGGGGGGGTGCAGTTCTTC; CDR3aa: CASSLAGGVQFF
j_gene: TRBJ2-1; d_gene: TRBD2; v_gene: TRBV7-2; abundance: once; CDR3nt: TGTGCCAGCAGCTTACTAGCGGGGCTAGCGGGAGCCAATGAGCAGTTCTTC; CDR3aa: CASSLLAGLAGANEQFF
j_gene: TRBJ2-7; d_gene: TRBD2; v_gene: TRBV27; abundance: many; CDR3nt: TGTGCCAGCAGCCGCGTGGGGAGGGTTGGGACCTACGAGCAGTACTTC; CDR3aa: CASSRVGRVGTYEQYF
j_gene: TRBJ1-2; d_gene: TRBD1; v_gene: TRBV5-6; abundance: .; CDR3nt: TGTGCCAGCAGCGGTTTACAGGGGGCTTATGGCTACACCTTC; CDR3aa: CASSGLQGAYGYTF
j_gene: TRBJ1-4; d_gene: .; v_gene: TRBV6-5; abundance: once; CDR3nt: TGTGCCAGCAGCATGATCGGGAGTGAAAAACTGTTTTTT; CDR3aa: CASSMIGSEKLFF